The present T cell receptor (beta chain) was sequenced within a study of Graves' ophthalmopathy and Graves' hyperthyroidism. Study-wide results and caveats: Most thyroid clonotypes with frequency above 0.001 were detected in blood too.

Stable hyperthyroidism denotes an absence of ophthalmopathy throughout 18 months of follow-up. Among the hyperthyroidism patients, all were newly diagnosed, aged 18 to 65, with under 2 months' duration. Trimming pared 2 bases from V and 8 bases from J, leaving 15 bases between. The CDR3 is 14 residues long. CDR1 is LGHNT and CDR2 is FRNRAP in the germline V gene. At least ten counts were recorded for this clonotype. As yet, its antigen is unknown. Scientists amplified the TCR beta CDR3 regions from RNA transcripts. Following a first-round RT-PCR that used HTBI primers, a second-round multiplex PCR was carried out. TCRdb independently ran MiXCR on the multiplex PCR reads; one entry per CDR3 protein. There are 680,000 or so distinct CDR3 sequences in the sample; approximately 21% occur only once, and roughly 6.9% lies in the top ten.

The source is a woman aged 18-29 years with stable Graves' hyperthyroidism. Some clones in this sample may be carry-over from other donors' samples. Sequences were obtained from peripheral blood. This rearrangement joins TRBV12-5 to TRBJ1-1, with D hard to call. CDR3 protein: CASGLNLDPREAFF. The DNA for the CDR3 is TGTGCTAGTGGTTTGAATCTGGATCCAAGGGAAGCTTTCTTT.